The sample holds one count of the clone carrying this TCR beta chain. The protocol was immunoSEQ multiplex PCR, while the TCRdb copy is restricted to in-frame clones and leaves out a portion. Here the sample spans about 17,000 clones, about 71% being singletons. The data originate from a study of PD-1 blockade in classical Hodgkin lymphoma. This CDR3 region has 15 residues. Trimming cost V 5 bases and J 0 bases, with 16 bases left between them. Germline V gives CDR1 SQVTM, CDR2 ANQGSEA. Specified time point: cycle 4 day 1 (C4D1), after 5 to 7 weeks of nivolumab. Autologous stem cell transplantation was followed by relapse in every patient, and brentuximab vedotin exposure varied.

Sample: peripheral blood mononuclear cells (PBMCs), taken before the fourth cycle of nivolumab. This chain links TRBV29-1 with TRBJ2-5; weak D call: TRBD1 (7 bases). The receptor was derived from a human donor with classical Hodgkin lymphoma. The CDR3 region has the DNA TGCAGCGTTTGGGACAGCGGGTGGGACCAAGAGACCCAGTACTTC. Its protein is CSVWDSGWDQETQYF.